These T cell receptor beta chains were read from a single sample in a study of blood T cell repertoires in COVID-19. TCRdb's copy holds only in-frame clones and misses some; the assay was immunoSEQ multiplex PCR. This table has about 320,000 clones, about four fifths appearing once. Input material: peripheral blood. Receptors were obtained from a woman between 45 and 65 years old with acute or convalescent COVID-19. Both conserved end residues are part of each CDR3. Fields, in order: J gene, V gene, D gene, clone size, CDR3 DNA, CDR3 protein. D genes are given only for firm matches. A row's size may be missing; if present it is once, few, many or a size class.

TRBJ2-7	TRBV29-1	NA	NA	TGCAGCGTTGAATTGGGGACTTCCTCCTACGAGCAGTACTTC	CSVELGTSSYEQYF
TRBJ1-1	TRBV29-1	NA	NA	TGCAGCGACGGTATGTACACTGAAGCTTTCTTT	CSDGMYTEAFF
TRBJ1-5	TRBV3-1/TRBV3-2	NA	NA	TGTGCCAGCAGTCTACTAGATCAGCCCCAGCATTTT	CASSLLDQPQHF
TRBJ2-5	TRBV5-1	TRBD2	NA	TGCGCCAGCCGCCGCGTACTAGCGGGAGAAGAGACCCAGTACTTC	CASRRVLAGEETQYF
TRBJ2-3	TRBV5-1	NA	NA	TGCGCCAGCAGCTTGGATAGCCACACAGATACGCAGTATTTT	CASSLDSHTDTQYF
TRBJ2-5	TRBV24-1	NA	NA	TGTGCCACCAGTGATTTCCGGCAGGGCCAAGAGACCCAGTACTTC	CATSDFRQGQETQYF
TRBJ1-4	TRBV6-5	NA	NA	TGTGCCAGCAGTACCTCGACAGCCCTTGAAAAACTGTTTTTT	CASSTSTALEKLFF
TRBJ1-1	TRBV7-2	TRBD1	few	TGTGCCAGCAGCTTAGGACAGGGGAATGAAGCTTTCTTT	CASSLGQGNEAFF
TRBJ2-3	TRBV4-1	TRBD2	NA	TGCGCCAGCAGCCAAGATGGGGCGGGAGGGTTCACCCATACGCAGTATTTT	CASSQDGAGGFTHTQYF
TRBJ2-2	TRBV12-3/TRBV12-4	TRBD1	few	TGTGCCAGCAGGATAACAGGGGCAGGGGAGCTGTTTTTT	CASRITGAGELFF
TRBJ2-1	TRBV19	TRBD2	NA	TGTGCCAGTAGTATGGAGCGGGAGAGCAATGAGCAGTTCTTC	CASSMERESNEQFF
TRBJ2-1	TRBV30	TRBD2	once	TGTGCCTGGAGGACCCTCACTAGCGGGGGTAATGAGCAGTTCTTC	CAWRTLTSGGNEQFF
TRBJ1-1	TRBV2	NA	NA	TGTGCCAGCAGTGGGGGCCAATTGAACACTGAAGCTTTCTTT	CASSGGQLNTEAFF
TRBJ2-1	TRBV2	TRBD1	NA	TGTGCCAGCAGTGGACAGGGGTCCTACAATGAGCAGTTCTTC	CASSGQGSYNEQFF
TRBJ2-1	TRBV5-1	NA	NA	TGCGCCAGCGATAAGACTGTTGAGCAGTTCTTC	CASDKTVEQFF
TRBJ1-1	TRBV6-1	TRBD1	NA	TGTGCCAGCAGTGATCAGGGGGCGGGGAACACTGAAGCTTTCTTT	CASSDQGAGNTEAFF
TRBJ2-5	TRBV7-9	NA	NA	TGTGCCAGCAGCCTCCGGGGTGGCGAGACCCAGTACTTC	CASSLRGGETQYF
TRBJ1-6	TRBV12-5	TRBD1	NA	TGTGCTAGTGGTTCCATCGGGACAGACCGCAATTCACCCCTCCACTTT	CASGSIGTDRNSPLHF
TRBJ1-4	TRBV10-3	TRBD1	NA	TGTGCCATCAGTGAGTCAAGGGGACAGTCAACTAATGAAAAACTGTTTTTT	CAISESRGQSTNEKLFF